These 12 T cell receptor beta chains originate from one sample sequenced in a study of cytomegalovirus exposure and HLA in healthy donors. The primer mix had 60 Vbeta and 13 Jbeta primers. Only in-frame clones appear in the TCRdb table, and some are missing; sequencing was by immunoSEQ multiplex PCR. Here the sample spans about 250,000 clones, around 80% being singletons. The source material was PBMCs. The source of these receptors is a girl between 2 and 10 years old in good health and CMV-seronegative.

This clone was recorded a few times. The chain has TRBV7-3 and TRBJ1-2; 11 bases agree with TRBD1. With V trimmed by 5 bases and J by 6 bases, 8 bases remained unmatched. The CDR3 sequence is 15 residues long. Germline V gives CDR1 SGHTA, CDR2 FQGTGA. The CDR3 sequence: CASSTGTGGYNGYTF. CDR3 DNA sequence: TGTGCCAGCAGCACTGGGACAGGGGGGTACAATGGCTACACCTTC.

This chain connects TRBV10-3 to TRBJ2-5; 7 bases match TRBD1. V dropped 4 bases and J dropped 5; count of bases not matched to a gene: 13. CDR3 size: 16 residues. The germline CDR1 and CDR2 sequences are ENHRY and SYGVKD. CDR3 protein: CAISAGPTGAWETQYF. CDR3 coding DNA: TGTGCCATCAGTGCGGGCCCCACAGGGGCTTGGGAGACCCAGTACTTC.

This chain joins TRBV5-1 and TRBJ1-4, with D unclear. Trimming shortened V by 1 base and J by 5 bases, and 6 bases separated the two germline ends. This CDR3 contains 13 residues. Germline V gene data show CDR1 as SGHRS and CDR2 as YFSETQ. The CDR3 is CASSLPPNEKLFF. The CDR3 nucleotides are TGCGCCAGCAGCTTGCCCCCAAATGAAAAACTGTTTTTT.

The J gene is TRBJ2-7, the V gene TRBV5-1, with D possibly TRBD2 on 6 matching bases. CDR1 and CDR2 (germline): SGHRS, YFSETQ. With 4 bases removed from V and 4 bases from J, the gap between germline ends came to 12 bases. The CDR3 is 13 amino acids. The CDR3 DNA sequence: TGCGCCAGCAGCCTCCTCCGGGGGTACGAGCAGTACTTC. The encoded protein is CASSLLRGYEQYF.

J is TRBJ2-7 and V is TRBV28; 7 nucleotides agree with TRBD2. The CDR3 has 15 residues. Germline-derived CDR1 and CDR2 are MDHEN and SYDVKM. V shed 2 bases and J 6 bases; nucleotides not matched to a gene: 10. The CDR3 DNA sequence: TGTGCCAGCAGTTTAGTTGGGCGGGAGTATTCCGAGCAGTACTTC. Its protein product is CASSLVGREYSEQYF. The full variable domain, completed using reference TRBV28 and TRBJ2-7, is DVKVTQSSRYLVKRTGEKVFLECVQDMDHENMFWYRQDPGLGLRLIYFSYDVKMKEKGDIPEGYSVSREKKERFSLILESASTNQTSMYLCASSLVGREYSEQYFGPGTRLTVT.

The V call is TRBV9, the J call TRBJ2-7, with D uncertain. The germline gives CDR1 SGDLS, CDR2 YYNGEE. The CDR3 consists of 14 residues. Trimming pared 0 bases from V and 5 bases from J, leaving 12 bases between. The CDR3 sequence: CASSVDVVRDEQYF. As DNA, the CDR3 is TGTGCCAGCAGCGTAGATGTAGTCCGGGACGAGCAGTACTTC.

The chain is built from TRBV28 and TRBJ1-1; possibly TRBD1 for D (5 bases). Germline CDR1 and CDR2: MDHEN and SYDVKM. The CDR3 is 13 amino acids. V lost 3 bases and J lost 3, with 8 bases in between. CDR3 nucleotides: TGTGCCAGCAGTTTCGGGGGTTACACTGAAGCTTTCTTT. Amino acids: CASSFGGYTEAFF.

The chain joins TRBV18 to TRBJ2-1; D is unresolved. Germline V CDR1 and CDR2: KGHSH, LQKENI. Trimming removed 4 bases from V and 0 bases from J, with 4 bases in between. This CDR3 contains 13 residues. The CDR3 nucleotides are TGTGCCAGCTCACTGAGCTCCTACAATGAGCAGTTCTTC. It specifies CASSLSSYNEQFF.

The chain has TRBV7-2 and TRBJ2-3; D is unresolved. The V gene lost 2 bases and the J gene lost 0 bases, with 6 bases spanning the gap. The CDR3 length is 14 residues. Germline CDR1 and CDR2: SGHTA and FQGNSA. CDR3 region: CASSLPLSTDTQYF. In nucleotides, the CDR3 is TGTGCCAGCAGCTTACCCCTTAGCACAGATACGCAGTATTTT.

The V call is TRBV30, the J call TRBJ2-1; D is perhaps TRBD1 (5 bases). The CDR3 is 12 amino acids. Trimming cost V 0 bases and J 9 bases, with 9 bases left between them. From germline, CDR1 is GTSNPN and CDR2 SVGIG (reference sequence). As DNA, the CDR3 is TGTGCCTGGAGTGTCGACAGTCTTGAGCAGTTCTTC. Amino acid sequence: CAWSVDSLEQFF.

This clone was seen a handful of times. The sample carries other DNA sequences with the same CDR3. V is TRBV6-5 and J is TRBJ2-5; D is perhaps TRBD2 (6 bases). V was pared by 6 bases and J by 4 bases, with 6 bases between. Germline-derived CDR1 and CDR2 are MNHEY and SVGAGI. This CDR3 has 11 residues. CDR3 protein: CASSGGETQYF. CDR3 in DNA: TGTGCCAGCAGCGGGGGAGAGACCCAGTACTTC.

V gene TRBV4-1 combines with J gene TRBJ2-2, with 13 positions matching TRBD2. The CDR3 is made up of 16 amino acids. Per germline, CDR1 MGHRA and CDR2 YSYEKL. V lost 4 bases, J lost 7 bases, and 6 bases stayed unmatched. The CDR3 region has the DNA TGCGCCAGCAGCCCCGGACTAGCGGGAGTGGTCGGGGAGCTGTTTTTT. This encodes CASSPGLAGVVGELFF.